Here is one TCR beta chain with its context. Its antigen is currently unknown. MiXCR re-clonotyped the PCR reads for TCRdb. The sample has approximately 30,000 clones, 15% to 20% seen once; the top ten hold 5.5% to 7.5%. This CDR3 comprises 13 residues. The junction had 6 bases not matched to a gene; V was cut back by 7 bases and J by 4 bases. Germline CDR1 and CDR2: MNHEY and SVGEGT. No patient had received any treatment before thyroid surgery. The sample comes from a study of metastatic and nonmetastatic thyroid tumors. Study-level information: Comparison of repertoires was carried out across blood and tumor or nodule tissue from malignant and benign thyroid patients. Study-wide results and limits: Significantly greater TCR beta diversity was reportedly found in malignant thyroid tumors than in benign nodules (in blood and tumor).

The chain couples TRBV6-2 or TRBV6-3 to TRBJ1-1; 7 nucleotides align to TRBD1. This TCR was sampled from a male donor with papillary thyroid cancer or a benign thyroid nodule (not recorded which). Some clones in this sample may be carry-over from other donors' samples. The specimen was blood. CDR3 residues: CASKNRGSTEAFF. The CDR3 bases are TGTGCCAGCAAGAACAGGGGAAGCACTGAAGCTTTCTTT.